This is a list of T cell receptor beta chains from one sample in a study of regulatory T cells in long-lasting Graves disease. One entry per CDR3 protein, called by TCRdb with MiXCR from the multiplex PCR reads. The sample lists about 470,000 distinct CDR3 sequences; about 22% were seen once. The sequenced sample was peripheral blood mononuclear cells (PBMCs), obtained when the disease was refractory, from a patient treated with antithyroid drugs. Every receptor here comes from a female donor with Graves disease. The CDR3 runs from the conserved cysteine through the conserved F or W. Each record gives: J gene, D gene, CDR3 length, V gene, clone size, CDR3 DNA, CDR3 protein. The D gene is left open where the match is weak. A row's size may be missing; if present it is once, few, many or a size class.

TRBJ1-4 NA 14 TRBV12-3/TRBV12-4 NA TGTGCCAGCAGTTTCGGGCGGGGATTTGAAAAACTGTTTTTT CASSFGRGFEKLFF
TRBJ2-3 NA 15 TRBV9 NA TGTGCCAGCAGCGTAGGATCGGAGTCCACAGATACGCAGTATTTT CASSVGSESTDTQYF
TRBJ1-2 TRBD1 16 TRBV27 many TGTGCCAGCAGTCCCTCGGGACAGGGTGAATCCTATGGCTACACCTTC CASSPSGQGESYGYTF
TRBJ1-1 NA 14 TRBV5-1 many TGCGCCAGCAGCCCATCGACAGTGAACACTGAAGCTTTCTTT CASSPSTVNTEAFF
TRBJ1-5 NA 16 TRBV6-5 NA TGTGCCAGCAGTTACCGGTCCAGCCGGGACAATCAGCCCCAGCATTTT CASSYRSSRDNQPQHF
TRBJ1-2 TRBD1 16 TRBV6-2/TRBV6-3 NA TGTGCCAGCAGTCCCAGACCGGGACAGGGGTTCTATGGCTACACCTTC CASSPRPGQGFYGYTF
TRBJ1-5 NA 13 TRBV25-1 many TGTGCCAGCAGTGCGGGGAATCAACAGCCCCAGCATTTT CASSAGNQQPQHF
TRBJ1-5 NA 14 TRBV6-5 many TGTGCCAGCAGTTACTTGCATAGCAATCAGCCCCAGCATTTT CASSYLHSNQPQHF
TRBJ2-7 TRBD1 16 TRBV7-9 NA TGTGCCAGCAGCTTAGGGTCTTGGACAGGGGGCCACGAGCAGTACTTC CASSLGSWTGGHEQYF
TRBJ2-5 TRBD1 13 TRBV30 many TGTGCCTGGGGTCGGACAGGGGGGGAGACCCAGTACTTC CAWGRTGGETQYF
TRBJ2-7 TRBD2 14 TRBV20-1 many TGCAGTGCTCGCGTAGCGGGAGGGAACTACGAGCAGTACTTC CSARVAGGNYEQYF
TRBJ1-1 NA 14 TRBV6-2/TRBV6-3 many TGTGCCAGCAGTTACGCGTGGGTACATGCTGAAGCTTTCTTT CASSYAWVHAEAFF
TRBJ1-6 NA 12 TRBV7-6 few TGTGCCAGCAGCTGGAGTAATTCACCCCTCCACTTT CASSWSNSPLHF
TRBJ2-7 NA 13 TRBV6-1 many TGTGCCAGCATGGACGAGTGGAGCTACGAGCAGTACTTC CASMDEWSYEQYF
TRBJ2-4 NA 14 TRBV4-2 few TGTGCCAGCAGCCAAGAGAGCCAACAAAACATTCAGTACTTC CASSQESQQNIQYF
TRBJ1-1 NA 13 TRBV6-1 few TGTGCCAGCAGCGAGGGGCCCGGGTTTGCTGCTTTCTTT CASSEGPGFAAFF
TRBJ2-7 TRBD1 14 TRBV28 many TGTGCCAGCAGACTCAGACAGGGCGCCTACGAGCAGTACTTC CASRLRQGAYEQYF
TRBJ1-1 TRBD1 16 TRBV19 NA TGTGCCAGTAGTCACCGGGACAGCGAAAAGAACACTGAAGCTTTCTTT CASSHRDSEKNTEAFF
TRBJ2-7 NA 14 TRBV30 NA TGTGCCTGGAGTGTAGACATTCCTTATTACGAGCAGTACTTC CAWSVDIPYYEQYF
TRBJ2-7 TRBD1 15 TRBV12-5 many TGTGCTAGTGGTGAGGACAGGGGGAGGCCCCGCGAGCAGTACTTC CASGEDRGRPREQYF
TRBJ2-5 NA 15 TRBV18 NA TGTGCCAGCTCGCCCGGGAGCACTCTGATGGAGACCCAGTACTTC CASSPGSTLMETQYF
TRBJ2-7 NA 14 TRBV3-1 NA TGTGCCAGCAGACCAACCGGGACAAGCCACGAGCAGTACTTC CASRPTGTSHEQYF
TRBJ1-2 NA 17 TRBV3-1 few TGTGCCAGCAGCCAAGAGGCCAAATCGAGAGGTTTCTATGGCTACACCTTC CASSQEAKSRGFYGYTF
TRBJ2-7 TRBD1 14 TRBV11-2 few TGTGCCAGCAGTGCCGGGACAGAACAAGGAGGGCAGTACTTC CASSAGTEQGGQYF
TRBJ2-7 NA 16 TRBV28 many TGTGCCAGCAGTTTGGCCGGGACACGGGCCTCCTACGAGCAGTACTTC CASSLAGTRASYEQYF
TRBJ2-6 NA 16 TRBV7-3 many TGTGCCAGCAGCCCGCCCCAAGGGGCTGGGGCCAACGTCCTGACTTTC CASSPPQGAGANVLTF
TRBJ1-2 NA 14 TRBV29-1 few TGCAGCGCCCGTGCCCCCCAGGGCGGGGGTGGCTACACCTTC CSARAPQGGGGYTF
TRBJ1-1 NA 16 TRBV7-9 few TGTGCCAGCAGCTTAGTAGTCGGTGGGGGGAACACTGAAGCTTTCTTT CASSLVVGGGNTEAFF
TRBJ1-5 NA 16 TRBV19 NA TGTGCCAGTAGTATCTCGCCGGGGGCGGGCAATCAGCCCCAGCATTTT CASSISPGAGNQPQHF
TRBJ2-6 NA 17 TRBV28 NA TGTGCCAGCAGTCCCCTGGGACTCAGCTCTGGGGCCAACGTCCTGGCTTTC CASSPLGLSSGANVLAF
TRBJ1-4 NA 18 TRBV2 many TGTGCCAGCAGCGAGGGACGGAAAATCCGTGCAACTAATGAAAAACTGTTTTTT CASSEGRKIRATNEKLFF
TRBJ2-7 TRBD2 15 TRBV20-1 NA TGCAGTGCTAGAGATGCGACTAGCGACGGCTACGAGCAGTACTTC CSARDATSDGYEQYF
TRBJ1-1 NA 12 TRBV28 many TGTGCCAGCAGGACTTTGAACACTGAAGCTTTCTTT CASRTLNTEAFF
TRBJ1-5 NA 14 TRBV24-1 many TGTGCCACCAGTGATTTGGGTCTGGATCAGCCCCAGCATTTT CATSDLGLDQPQHF
TRBJ2-7 TRBD1 16 TRBV6-5 few TGTGCCAGCAGTTCGCCGGGACAGGGTACCGACTACGAGCAGTACTTC CASSSPGQGTDYEQYF
TRBJ2-6 TRBD1 17 TRBV28 many TGTGCCAGCAGATCGGGGACAGGGGAACCCGGGGCCAACGTCCTGACTTTC CASRSGTGEPGANVLTF
TRBJ2-7 NA 15 TRBV11-2 few TGTGCCAGCAGCTTACGCAGTGGGCACCGCAACGAGCAGTACTTC CASSLRSGHRNEQYF
TRBJ2-2 NA 16 TRBV9 few TGTGCCAGCAGCGTAGGGGGCGGGGGCGCGGACGGGGAGCTGTTTTTT CASSVGGGGADGELFF
TRBJ2-2 NA 11 TRBV29-1 NA TGCAGCGTTGCCGGCACCGGGGAGCTGTTTTTT CSVAGTGELFF
TRBJ2-7 TRBD1 17 TRBV19 few TGTGCCAGTGCGTCATTGGGGGAGACAGGGAGCCTCCTGAAGCAGTACTTC CASASLGETGSLLKQYF
TRBJ1-2 TRBD1 14 TRBV24-1 NA TGTGCCACCAGTGATCCGGGACAGAACTATGGCTACACCTTC CATSDPGQNYGYTF
TRBJ1-1 NA 14 TRBV12-5 many TGTGCTAGTGGTGAACTTCCCCTGAACACTGAAGCTTTCTTT CASGELPLNTEAFF
TRBJ2-2 NA 13 TRBV5-1 few TGCGCCAGCAGCCCGGAAGGTTACCGGGAGCTGTTTTTT CASSPEGYRELFF
TRBJ2-7 NA 12 TRBV30 NA TGTGCCTGGAGTGCAGGGAACTACGAGCAGTACTTC CAWSAGNYEQYF
TRBJ2-7 NA 16 TRBV28 many TGTGCCAGCAGACACCCCATAGGGGGGGATACTTACGAGCAGTACTTC CASRHPIGGDTYEQYF
TRBJ2-2 NA 13 TRBV5-1 NA TGCGCCAGCAGCTTGATGGGGCCAGGGGAGCTGTTTTTT CASSLMGPGELFF
TRBJ1-6 NA 15 TRBV7-9 NA TGTGCCAGCAGCTCCACCCAGTGGAATAATTCACCCCTCCACTTT CASSSTQWNNSPLHF
TRBJ2-2 TRBD2 19 TRBV12-3/TRBV12-4 many TGTGCCAGCAGTTTAGCCCTTGTCGCTAGCGGGCCGAACACCGGGGAGCTGTTTTTT CASSLALVASGPNTGELFF
TRBJ1-1 NA 13 TRBV11-1 few TGTGCCAGCAGCTTAGCTATCTACACTGAAGCTTTCTTT CASSLAIYTEAFF
TRBJ2-7 TRBD2 16 TRBV12-3/TRBV12-4 NA TGTGCCAGCAGTGCCCAGAGCGGGAGGGCTATCTACGAGCAGTACTTC CASSAQSGRAIYEQYF
TRBJ1-2 NA 12 TRBV28 many TGTGCCAGCACTGCACAGGGAAGCGGCTACACCTTC CASTAQGSGYTF
TRBJ1-1 NA 15 TRBV11-3 many TGTGCCAGCAGCTCACTCATGTGGCCGAACACTGAAGCTTTCTTT CASSSLMWPNTEAFF
TRBJ1-5 NA 15 TRBV7-2 NA TGTGCCAGCAGCTTATCGGGACAAAGCAATCAGCCCCAGCATTTT CASSLSGQSNQPQHF
TRBJ2-7 TRBD2 15 TRBV24-1 many TGTGCCACCAGTGACCGCCAAGCGGGAGCCTACGAGCAGTACTTC CATSDRQAGAYEQYF
TRBJ1-1 NA 14 TRBV6-5 NA TGTGCCAGCAGTTACTCGGCCACTGACACTGAAGCTTTCTTT CASSYSATDTEAFF